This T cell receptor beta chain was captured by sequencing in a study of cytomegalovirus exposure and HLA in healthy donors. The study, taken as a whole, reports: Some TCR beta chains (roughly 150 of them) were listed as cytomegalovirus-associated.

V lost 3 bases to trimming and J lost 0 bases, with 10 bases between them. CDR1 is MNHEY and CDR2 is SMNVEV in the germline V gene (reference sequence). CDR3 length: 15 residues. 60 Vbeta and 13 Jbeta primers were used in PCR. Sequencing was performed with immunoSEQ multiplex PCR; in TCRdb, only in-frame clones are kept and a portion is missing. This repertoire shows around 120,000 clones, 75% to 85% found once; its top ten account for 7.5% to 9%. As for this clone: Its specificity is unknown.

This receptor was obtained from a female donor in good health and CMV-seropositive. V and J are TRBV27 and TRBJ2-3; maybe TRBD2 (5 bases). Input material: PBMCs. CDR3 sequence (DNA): TGTGCCAGCAGTTTCGGGAAGACTAGCACAGATACGCAGTATTTT. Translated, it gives CASSFGKTSTDTQYF.